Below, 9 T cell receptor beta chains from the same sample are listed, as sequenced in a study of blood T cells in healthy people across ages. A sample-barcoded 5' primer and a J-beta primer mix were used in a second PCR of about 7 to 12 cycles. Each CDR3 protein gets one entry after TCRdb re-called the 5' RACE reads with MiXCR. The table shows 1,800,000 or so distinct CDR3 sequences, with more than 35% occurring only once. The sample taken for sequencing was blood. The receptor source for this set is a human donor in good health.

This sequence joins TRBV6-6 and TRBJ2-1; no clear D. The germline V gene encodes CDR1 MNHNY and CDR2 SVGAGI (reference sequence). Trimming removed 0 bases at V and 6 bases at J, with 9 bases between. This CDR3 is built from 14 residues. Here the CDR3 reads CASSYSIIGNEQFF. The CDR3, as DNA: TGTGCCAGCAGTTACTCGATTATTGGCAATGAGCAGTTCTTC.

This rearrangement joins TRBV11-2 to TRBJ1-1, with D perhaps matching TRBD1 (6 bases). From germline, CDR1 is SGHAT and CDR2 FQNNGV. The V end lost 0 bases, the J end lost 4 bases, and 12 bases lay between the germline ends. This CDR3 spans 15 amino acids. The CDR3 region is CASSLDLGGGTEAFF. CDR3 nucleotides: TGTGCCAGCAGCTTAGATCTCGGAGGGGGCACTGAAGCTTTCTTT.

CDR3 loop: CASTTTPNEQFF. The CDR3 bases are TGTGCCAGCACCACAACTCCCAATGAGCAGTTCTTC. This chain joins TRBV12-3 or TRBV12-4 and TRBJ2-1; D gene uncertain. This CDR3 is built from 12 residues. V shed 7 bases and J shed 6 bases, with 10 bases lying between them.

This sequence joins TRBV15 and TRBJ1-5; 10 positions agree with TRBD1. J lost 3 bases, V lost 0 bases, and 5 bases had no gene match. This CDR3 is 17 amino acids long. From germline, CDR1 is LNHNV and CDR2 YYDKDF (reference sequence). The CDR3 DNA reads TGTGCCACCAGCAGAGATTTGACAGGGGGCCCCAATCAGCCCCAGCATTTT. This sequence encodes CATSRDLTGGPNQPQHF.

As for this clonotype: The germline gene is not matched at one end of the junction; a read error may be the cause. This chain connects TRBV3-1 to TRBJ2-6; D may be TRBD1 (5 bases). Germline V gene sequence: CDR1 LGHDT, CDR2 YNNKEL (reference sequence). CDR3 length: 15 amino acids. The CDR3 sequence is CASSQDPSGANVPTF. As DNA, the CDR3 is TGTGCCAGCAGCCAAGACCCTTCTGGGGCCAACGTCCCGACTTTC.

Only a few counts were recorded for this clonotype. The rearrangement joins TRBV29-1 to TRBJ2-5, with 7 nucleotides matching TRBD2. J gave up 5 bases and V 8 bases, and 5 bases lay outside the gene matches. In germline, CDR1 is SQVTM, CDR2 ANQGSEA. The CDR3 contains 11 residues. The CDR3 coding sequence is TGCAGCTCAAGGGAGGGGGAGACCCAGTACTTC. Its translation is CSSREGETQYF. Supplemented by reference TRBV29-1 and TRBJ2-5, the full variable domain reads SAVISQKPSRDICQRGTSLTIQCQVDSQVTMMFWYRQQPGQSLTLIATANQGSEATYESGFVIDKFPISRPNLTFSTLTVSNMSPEDSSIYLCSSREGETQYFGPGTRLLVL.

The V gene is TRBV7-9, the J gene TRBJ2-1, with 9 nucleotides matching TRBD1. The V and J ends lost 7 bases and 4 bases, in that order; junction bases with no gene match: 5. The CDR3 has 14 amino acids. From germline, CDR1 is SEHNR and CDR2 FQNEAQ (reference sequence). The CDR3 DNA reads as TGTGCCAGCACCCGGGACAGGGCATACAATGAGCAGTTCTTC. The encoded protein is CASTRDRAYNEQFF. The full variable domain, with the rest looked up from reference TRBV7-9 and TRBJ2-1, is DTGVSQNPRHKITKRGQNVTFRCDPISEHNRLYWYRQTLGQGPEFLTYFQNEAQLEKSRLLSDRFSAERPKGSFSTLEIQRTEQGDSAMYLCASTRDRAYNEQFFGPGTRLTVL.

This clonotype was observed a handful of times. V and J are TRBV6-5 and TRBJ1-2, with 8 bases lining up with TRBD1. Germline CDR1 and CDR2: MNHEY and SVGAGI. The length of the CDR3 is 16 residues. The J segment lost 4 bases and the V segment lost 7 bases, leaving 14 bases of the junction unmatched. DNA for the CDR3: TGTGCCAGCAACCCCCAAACCGGGACAGGAACCTATGGCTACACCTTC. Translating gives CASNPQTGTGTYGYTF.

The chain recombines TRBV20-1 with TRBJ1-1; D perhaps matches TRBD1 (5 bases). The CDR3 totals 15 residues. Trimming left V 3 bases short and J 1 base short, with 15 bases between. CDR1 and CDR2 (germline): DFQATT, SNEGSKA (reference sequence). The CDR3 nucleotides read TGCAGTGCTAGCCCTGGCGGGACTCCGAACACTGAAGCTTTCTTT. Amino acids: CSASPGGTPNTEAFF.